This paragraph reports one TCR beta chain. Antigen: not known. The CDR3 length is 16 residues. Germline-derived CDR1 and CDR2 are MNHNY and SVGAGI (reference sequence). V lost 2 bases, J lost 2 bases, and 9 bases stayed unmatched. This sample was taken from a study of T-cell memory formation after mild COVID-19. Whole-study context: Largely, the TCR clusters proved donor specific. Study-wide results and caveats: From day 15 to 85, contracting clones were balanced between CD4 and CD8, whereas later expanders leaned toward CD4+. Researchers could not confirm that second-wave clones peaking on day 37 targeted SARS-CoV-2.

Each CDR3 protein is one row after TCRdb ran MiXCR on the 5' RACE reads. This table has under 250,000 distinct CDR3 sequences, over 9% appearing once. The V call is TRBV6-6, the J call TRBJ2-7; 7 positions match TRBD1. Sequenced input: PBMCs or a T cell subset sorted from them (not recorded which). The receptor was derived from a man younger than 35 who had mild COVID-19 (a few samples of this study predate the infection). Cell type and time point are not known. The CDR3 spells CASSYKTGKYAYEQYF. CDR3 nucleotides: TGTGCCAGCAGTTACAAGACAGGGAAGTACGCCTACGAGCAGTACTTC.